This T cell receptor (beta chain) came from a study of spatial heterogeneity in lung cancer. This clonotype was detected only a few times. TCRdb reanalysed the 5' RACE reads using MiXCR and keeps one entry per CDR3 protein. The data hold 20,000 to 25,000 distinct CDR3 sequences, with about 7.2% observed a single time. CDR1 KGHSH and CDR2 LQKENI come from the germline V gene. This CDR3 is 16 amino acids long. With 6 bases removed from V and 2 bases from J, the gap between germline ends came to 16 bases. The time point denotes: sample taken at primary tumor resection. Samples were obtained from more than 70 donors, all untreated early-stage non-small cell lung cancer patients. Sequencing was performed on whole RNA extracted from tumor and nontumor lung tissue, or from frozen PBMC, and the material was left unsorted.

The sequences come from PBMCs, collected at surgery. The receptor was isolated from a male donor with early-stage non-small cell lung cancer. V usage is TRBV18 and J usage is TRBJ2-2; a possible D gene is TRBD1 (6 bases). CDR3 in DNA: TGTGCCAGCTCGCAAAACAGGGAGTTAAACACCGGGGAGCTGTTTTTT. This translates into CASSQNRELNTGELFF.